The entry that follows covers one T cell receptor beta chain sequence. Authors' analysis steps: How many nucleated cells were present was estimated from reference gene primer amplification. Clones were sequenced by immunoSEQ multiplex PCR, and TCRdb holds only the in-frame ones, with some missing. For V, J and clone size, that table is used; D and trimming come from the DNA. The data hold hundreds of thousands of clones, with 86% observed a single time. These data are taken from a study of blood T cell repertoires in COVID-19. Study as a whole: Some COVID-19 samples were acute and others convalescent; all came from the United States, Italy and Spain. The cDNA or gDNA used as material had been derived from T cells, B-cell-depleted T cells, or PBMCs.

The sample was peripheral blood. The receptor's source is a woman aged 30 to 39 with active or convalescent COVID-19.

The CDR3 DNA reads TGTGCCAGCAGCTTATTTAGCGACACTGAAGCTTTCTTT. Translating gives CASSLFSDTEAFF. This rearrangement joins TRBV7-9 to TRBJ1-1, with D hard to call. Germline CDR1 and CDR2: SEHNR and FQNEAQ (reference sequence). This CDR3 is built from 13 residues. V shed 2 bases and J shed 3 bases, with 7 bases lying between them.